The clone carrying this TCR beta chain was counted only a few times. TCR beta CDR3 regions were amplified from RNA transcripts. The HTBI set primed first-round TCR CDR3 RT-PCR. TCRdb used MiXCR to reprocess the multiplex PCR reads, holding one entry per CDR3 protein. Of around 600,000 distinct CDR3 sequences detected, 40% to 55% appear once; the ten largest clones hold under 8.5%. The record originates from a study of T cells in Graves' hyperthyroidism and ophthalmopathy. Exclusion followed for patients with uncontrolled infection, other autoimmune disease, pregnancy or lactation. Germline V lookup: CDR1 DFQATT, CDR2 SNEGSKA (reference sequence). The ends lost 0 bases at V and 5 bases at J; junction bases unmatched: 9. The CDR3 loop spans 17 amino acids.

This rearrangement joins TRBV20-1 to TRBJ2-5; 13 positions match TRBD2. The source material was peripheral blood or thyroid tissue (not recorded which). The TCR sequence derives from an adult man with Graves' disease, either hyperthyroidism or ophthalmopathy (not recorded which). The CDR3 loop is CSARDRIGLAGAETQYF. CDR3 DNA: TGCAGTGCTAGAGATCGAATAGGACTAGCGGGAGCGGAGACCCAGTACTTC.